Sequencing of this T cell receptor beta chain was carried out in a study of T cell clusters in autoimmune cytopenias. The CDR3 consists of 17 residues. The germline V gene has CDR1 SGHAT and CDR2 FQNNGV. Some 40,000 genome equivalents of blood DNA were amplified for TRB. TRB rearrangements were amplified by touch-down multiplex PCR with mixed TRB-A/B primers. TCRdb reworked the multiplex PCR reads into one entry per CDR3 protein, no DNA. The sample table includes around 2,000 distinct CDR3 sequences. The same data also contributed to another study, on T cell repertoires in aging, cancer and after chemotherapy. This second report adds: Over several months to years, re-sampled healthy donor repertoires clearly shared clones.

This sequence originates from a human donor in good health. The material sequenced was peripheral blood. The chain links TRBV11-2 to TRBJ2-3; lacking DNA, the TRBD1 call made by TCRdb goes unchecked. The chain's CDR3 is CASSLGFPATSTDTQYF.